What follows is one TCR beta chain and its context. The data originate from a study of identical twins. The V end was cut by 3 bases, the J end by 7 bases, with 9 bases between. Germline CDR1 is ENHRY and CDR2 is SYGVKD. This CDR3 has 13 residues. TCRdb re-called the 5' RACE reads through MiXCR, storing one row per CDR3 protein. In the table there are 450,000 or so distinct CDR3 sequences, 24% of which are singletons. The sample was also linked to a second study, of T cells expressing NK-cell markers.

Sequenced input: CD4+ T cells sorted from blood. The genes are TRBV10-3 and TRBJ2-2; D is unresolved. This TCR was sampled from a young woman in good health. The CDR3 DNA follows: TGTGCCATCAGTGACCCGCGAATCGGGGAGCTGTTTTTT. Its translation: CAISDPRIGELFF.